The 21 T cell receptor beta chains below come from one sample, sequenced in a study of blood T cell repertoires in COVID-19. Only in-frame clones appear in the TCRdb table, and some are missing; sequencing was by immunoSEQ multiplex PCR. The repertoire holds some 80,000 clones, with roughly 85% as singletons. Sequencing used peripheral blood. These receptors came from a man aged 45 to 65 with COVID-19, enrolled during active disease.

The chain carries TRBV5-1 and TRBJ2-7; D is perhaps TRBD2 (7 bases). V lost 0 bases and J lost 3, with 13 bases in between. The germline gives CDR1 SGHRS, CDR2 YFSETQ. The length of the CDR3 is 15 residues. CDR3 nucleotides: TGCGCCAGCAGCTTGGGGGCGGGGGCCCTCTACGAGCAGTACTTC. Translated, it gives CASSLGAGALYEQYF.

V is TRBV27 and J is TRBJ1-1, with TRBD1 identical over 7 bases. From germline, CDR1 is MNHEY and CDR2 SMNVEV (reference sequence). The CDR3 contains 12 residues. J gave up 5 bases and V 5 bases, and 2 bases lay outside the gene matches. The DNA for the CDR3 is TGTGCCAGCAGTCCAGGGGGGACTGAAGCTTTCTTT. Translating it yields CASSPGGTEAFF.

V and J are TRBV2 and TRBJ2-1, with 9 bases lining up with TRBD1. Per the germline V gene, CDR1 is SNHLY and CDR2 is FYNNEI. V shed 5 bases and J 2 bases; nucleotides not matched to a gene: 10. This CDR3 comprises 17 residues. The CDR3 sequence is CASSPNPQGAPYNEQFF. Written as DNA, the CDR3 is TGTGCCAGCAGTCCAAACCCACAGGGGGCACCCTACAATGAGCAGTTCTTC.

The gene calls are TRBV5-1 and TRBJ1-3; the match to TRBD1 covers 7 bases. Germline V CDR1 and CDR2: SGHRS, YFSETQ. The CDR3 spans 14 residues. The J segment lost 5 bases and the V segment lost 4 bases, leaving 6 bases of the junction unmatched. The chain's CDR3 is CASSHRDSRNTIYF. The CDR3 DNA reads TGCGCCAGCAGCCATCGGGACAGTAGAAACACCATATATTTT.

The CDR3 DNA reads as TGTGCCAGCAGCCAAGCTTCTTATGGCTACACCTTC. Translated: CASSQASYGYTF. This chain links TRBV4-2 with TRBJ1-2; D remains unclear. The CDR3 is made up of 12 amino acids. The V gene lost 1 base and the J gene lost 5 bases, with 5 bases spanning the gap. Looked up from germline, CDR1 is LGHNA and CDR2 is YNFKEQ.

The chain has TRBV7-2 and TRBJ1-1, with TRBD1 identical over 8 bases. The CDR3 covers 18 residues. Trimming cost V 0 bases and J 0 bases; bases outside gene matches: 9. Germline loops: CDR1 SGHTA, CDR2 FQGNSA. CDR3 amino acids: CASSLALDRGFVNTEAFF. The CDR3 region has the DNA TGTGCCAGCAGCTTAGCCTTAGACAGGGGATTTGTGAACACTGAAGCTTTCTTT.

This chain connects TRBV20-1 to TRBJ1-5; TRBD1 is a possible D gene (6 bases). Germline V lookup: CDR1 DFQATT, CDR2 SNEGSKA (reference sequence). V lost 3 bases and J 5 bases, leaving 17 bases between the germline ends. The CDR3 consists of 15 residues. CDR3 bases: TGCAGTGCTAGTCGGCAGGGGATGGCGGATCAGCCCCAGCATTTT. It yields the protein CSASRQGMADQPQHF.

The chain links TRBV20-1 to TRBJ1-1; D not certain. CDR3 length: 12 residues. V was trimmed by 3 bases and J by 11 bases, leaving 16 bases between them. The germline CDR1 and CDR2 sequences are DFQATT and SNEGSKA (reference sequence). CDR3 protein: CSASKGEVLAFF. CDR3 bases: TGCAGTGCTAGTAAGGGAGAGGTTTTGGCTTTCTTT.

The chain couples TRBV28 to TRBJ1-1; 9 bases line up with TRBD1. CDR3 size: 15 residues. With 5 bases clipped from V and 11 bases from J, the junction kept 15 bases outside the gene matches. CDR1 is MDHEN and CDR2 is SYDVKM in the germline V gene. The chain's CDR3 is CASSTPGTGMVFAFF. As DNA, the CDR3 is TGTGCCAGCAGTACCCCCGGGACAGGGATGGTTTTTGCTTTCTTT.

The chain links TRBV6-5 to TRBJ2-7; no clear D gene. V dropped 5 bases and J dropped 2 bases, with 4 bases sitting between them. Germline V gene lookup returns CDR1 MNHEY and CDR2 SVGAGI. This CDR3 has 11 amino acids. CDR3 region: CASSNTYEQYF. The CDR3 nucleotides read TGTGCCAGCAGTAACACCTACGAGCAGTACTTC.

This clone was seen a few times. The V gene is TRBV7-3, the J gene TRBJ2-1, with D perhaps TRBD2 (6 bases). CDR1 and CDR2 from the germline V gene are SGHTA and FQGTGA. This CDR3 comprises 13 residues. V was trimmed by 6 bases and J by 1 base, leaving 7 bases between them. This CDR3 reads CASSRGSYNEQFF. The CDR3 nucleotides are TGTGCCAGCAGTCGGGGGTCCTACAATGAGCAGTTCTTC.

This clone was observed a few times. The chain links TRBV12-5 to TRBJ1-1; a possible D gene is TRBD1 (5 bases). The CDR3 runs to 19 residues. Germline CDR1 reads LGHNT; CDR2 reads FRNRAP. With 0 bases removed from V and 0 bases from J, the gap between germline ends came to 20 bases. This CDR3 is CASGLVARAVDYLNTEAFF. The DNA of the CDR3 is TGTGCTAGTGGTTTGGTAGCCAGGGCCGTGGATTACTTGAACACTGAAGCTTTCTTT.

Here the CDR3 DNA reads TGTGCCAGTAGTATCAACAGGGGGCCCGGGGAGCTGTTTTTT. Protein product: CASSINRGPGELFF. V usage is TRBV19 and J usage is TRBJ2-2, with 9 bases lining up with TRBD1. The CDR3 extends over 14 amino acids. V lost 3 bases, J lost 6 bases, and 2 bases stayed unmatched. CDR1 and CDR2 (germline): LNHDA, SQIVND (reference sequence).

The V call is TRBV5-1, the J call TRBJ2-1; 7 bases match TRBD1. With V trimmed by 4 bases and J by 7 bases, 11 bases remained unmatched. CDR3 length equals 15 residues. Looked up from germline, CDR1 is SGHRS and CDR2 is YFSETQ. CDR3 coding DNA: TGCGCCAGCAGCCCGCAGACAGGGATCCTAAATGAGCAGTTCTTC. Amino acids: CASSPQTGILNEQFF.

This clone was observed once. The chain employs TRBV5-1 and TRBJ2-1; 13 bases fit TRBD2. Germline V lookup: CDR1 SGHRS, CDR2 YFSETQ. The J segment lost 8 bases and the V segment lost 2 bases, leaving 4 bases of the junction unmatched. CDR3 length: 15 residues. As DNA, the CDR3 is TGCGCCAGCAGCTTCGGGACTAGCGGGAACCATGAGCAGTTCTTC. Encoded protein: CASSFGTSGNHEQFF.

This sequence joins TRBV4-1 and TRBJ1-2, with TRBD1 matching over 7 bases. V shed 2 bases, J shed 6 bases, and the junction held 3 bases outside the gene matches. Germline assignment: CDR1 MGHRA and CDR2 YSYEKL. The CDR3 consists of 13 residues. The CDR3, as DNA: TGCGCCAGCAGCCAATGGACAGGAGATGGCTACACCTTC. This codes for CASSQWTGDGYTF.

This clone is a singleton in its sample. The chain recombines TRBV24-1 with TRBJ2-1, with 10 bases lining up with TRBD2. Germline assignment: CDR1 KGHDR and CDR2 SFDVKD. The CDR3 consists of 16 residues. Unmatched junction bases numbered 5, after V lost 0 bases and J lost 7 bases. The CDR3 loop is CATSDLRLAGENEQFF. CDR3 sequence (DNA): TGTGCCACCAGTGATTTGAGGCTAGCGGGAGAGAATGAGCAGTTCTTC.

The chain joins TRBV5-1 to TRBJ2-1; TRBD2 matches at 8 bases. The germline CDR1 and CDR2 sequences are SGHRS and YFSETQ. This CDR3 spans 15 amino acids. V gave up 2 bases and J gave up 6 bases; unmatched junction bases: 7. Here the CDR3 reads CASSFSGNRGNEQFF. CDR3 DNA: TGCGCCAGCAGCTTTAGCGGGAACCGTGGCAATGAGCAGTTCTTC.

The V gene is TRBV2, the J gene TRBJ1-1; D remains unclear. V shed 7 bases and J shed 3 bases, with 12 bases lying between them. CDR3 length: 13 amino acids. Germline CDR1 reads SNHLY; CDR2 reads FYNNEI. In nucleotides, the CDR3 is TGTGCCAGCACCGAAGGAGGGTACACTGAAGCTTTCTTT. Translation: CASTEGGYTEAFF. Looking up the rest from reference TRBV2 and TRBJ1-1 gives the full variable domain: EPEVTQTPSHQVTQMGQEVILRCVPISNHLYFYWYRQILGQKVEFLVSFYNNEISEKSEIFDDQFSVERPDGSNFTLKIRSTKLEDSAMYFCASTEGGYTEAFFGQGTRLTVV.

The chain carries TRBV5-4 and TRBJ2-1; D unclear. Trimming cost V 4 bases and J 0 bases, with 11 bases left between them. CDR1 and CDR2 from the germline V gene are SGHNT and YYREEE (reference sequence). This CDR3 has 15 amino acids. The CDR3 bases are TGTGCCAGCAGCGCTTCTATCGGCTCCTACAATGAGCAGTTCTTC. Translation gives CASSASIGSYNEQFF.

This clone has only one observation. The CDR3 region is CASSPFRGLAGWSYEQYF. CDR3 bases: TGTGCCAGCAGTCCATTTCGAGGACTAGCGGGATGGTCCTACGAGCAGTACTTC. The J gene is TRBJ2-7, the V gene TRBV7-9; TRBD2 aligns across 12 bases. There are 18 residues in the CDR3. Germline V gives CDR1 SEHNR, CDR2 FQNEAQ (reference sequence). V was pared by 6 bases and J by 1 base, with 13 bases of the junction left unmatched.